This T cell receptor beta chain was profiled in a study of blood T cell repertoires in COVID-19. Study in general: Spain, Italy and the United States supplied samples that represented acute and convalescent COVID-19.

Authors' methods: How many nucleated cells were present was estimated from reference gene primer amplification. This table comes from immunoSEQ multiplex PCR, and its TCRdb copy is limited to in-frame clones, with some not included. The DNA was the basis for D and trimming; V, J and clone size are from that table. The repertoire holds 200,000 to 300,000 clones, with roughly 86% as singletons. Germline V gene data show CDR1 as SGDLS and CDR2 as YYNGEE. Trimming took 0 bases from V and 13 from J, leaving 11 bases between them. CDR3 length: 13 residues. The rearrangement uses TRBV9 and TRBJ1-6; a weak D match, TRBD1 (5 bases). The clonotype comes from a woman younger than 45 who had recovered from COVID-19. The sequencing sample was made of peripheral blood. The CDR3 DNA reads as TGTGCCAGCAGCGTAGTGGGGGGTGCCCCCCTCCACTTT. Its translation is CASSVVGGAPLHF.